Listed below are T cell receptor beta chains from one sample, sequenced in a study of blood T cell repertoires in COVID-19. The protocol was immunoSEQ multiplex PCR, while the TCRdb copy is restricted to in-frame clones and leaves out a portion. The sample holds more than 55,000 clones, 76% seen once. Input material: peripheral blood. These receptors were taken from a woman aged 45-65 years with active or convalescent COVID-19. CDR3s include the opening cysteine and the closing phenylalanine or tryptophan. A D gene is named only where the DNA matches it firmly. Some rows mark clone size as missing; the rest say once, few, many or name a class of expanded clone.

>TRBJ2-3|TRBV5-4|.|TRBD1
TGTGCCAGCAAATCCCAGGCGATATGGGACAGGGGAACAGATACGCAGTATTTT
CASKSQAIWDRGTDTQYF
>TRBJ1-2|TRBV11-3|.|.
TGTGCCAGCAAGCGGGTGTCAAGTGGCTACACCTTC
CASKRVSSGYTF
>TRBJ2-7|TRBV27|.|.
TGTGCCAGCAGTGCCAGGGGTTACGAGCAGTACTTC
CASSARGYEQYF
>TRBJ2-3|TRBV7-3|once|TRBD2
TGTGCCAGCAGCTTAACGGGTCCGACTAGCGGGAGTACAGATACGCAGTATTTT
CASSLTGPTSGSTDTQYF
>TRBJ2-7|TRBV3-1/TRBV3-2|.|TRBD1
TGTGCCAGCAGCCAAGATGGACAGGGGGCCTCCGAGCAGTACTTC
CASSQDGQGASEQYF
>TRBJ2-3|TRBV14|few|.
TGTGCCAGCAGCCAACAACAGGGACGGACAGATACGCAGTATTTT
CASSQQQGRTDTQYF
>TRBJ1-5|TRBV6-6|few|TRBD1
TGTGCCAGCAGTGACAGGGGGAGTGATCAGCCCCAGCATTTT
CASSDRGSDQPQHF
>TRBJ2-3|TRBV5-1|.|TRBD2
TGCGCCAGCAGCTTGGGGACTAGCGGGAGAGGGGGCACAGATACGCAGTATTTT
CASSLGTSGRGGTDTQYF
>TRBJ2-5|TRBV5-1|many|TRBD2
TGCGCCAGCGGGGAGGGGACTAGCGGGACGGAGACCCAGTACTTC
CASGEGTSGTETQYF
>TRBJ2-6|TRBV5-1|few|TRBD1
TGCGCCAGCAACACGGGACAGCCCCTCTCTGGGGCCAACGTCCTGACTTTC
CASNTGQPLSGANVLTF
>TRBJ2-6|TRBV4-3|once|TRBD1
TGCGCCAGCAGCTCGGGGACAGGCCTTACGGGGGCCAACGTCCTGACTTTC
CASSSGTGLTGANVLTF